This T cell receptor (beta chain) is from a study of response to subunit inactivated influenza vaccine. General study points: That few new T cells are recruited by each seasonal influenza vaccination was the authors' suggestion.

There are 14 residues in the CDR3. The germline gives CDR1 SGHVS, CDR2 FQNEAQ. V shed 5 bases, J shed 8 bases, and the junction held 4 bases outside the gene matches. TCRdb re-called the RT-PCR reads through MiXCR, storing one row per CDR3 protein. The data show roughly 570,000 distinct CDR3 sequences, over 10% seen once. Note on this clonotype: Its antigen is not identified.

The starting material was PBMCs from blood, obtained more than 35 days after vaccination. This clonotype was sampled from a man aged 50 or older who received an inactivated influenza vaccine. The V call is TRBV7-8, the J call TRBJ1-6; 9 nucleotides align to TRBD1. This chain's CDR3 is CASSPGQGDSPLHF. The CDR3 DNA is TGTGCCAGCAGCCCGGGACAGGGAGATTCACCCCTCCACTTT.